This TCR beta chain was observed in a study of blood T cell repertoires in COVID-19. About the research overall: From the United States, Italy and Spain came samples of acute and convalescent COVID-19. PBMCs, B-cell-depleted T cells, or T cells were the source of the cDNA or gDNA that made up the material.

Using immunoSEQ multiplex PCR, the repertoire was profiled, and TCRdb retains in-frame clones only, with some absent. Of roughly 230,000 clones listed, more than 75% were seen once; the top ten hold under 8%. This TCR was sampled from a woman aged 45-65 years who had been exposed to COVID-19. The sequenced material came from PBMCs or T cells enriched from blood (not recorded which).

CDR3 coding DNA: TGTGCCAGCAGCTTTTCTAGCGGGCTCACAGATACGCAGTATTTT. Translating it yields CASSFSSGLTDTQYF. This chain joins TRBV5-4 and TRBJ2-3, with 8 nucleotides matching TRBD2. The CDR3 length is 15 residues. V lost 2 bases to trimming and J lost 2 bases; unmatched junction nucleotides: 4. CDR1 is SGHNT, CDR2 YYREEE, per germline (reference sequence).